Listed here is a single TCR beta chain. The record originates from a study of blood T cell repertoires in COVID-19. About the research overall: The origin of the acute and convalescent COVID-19 samples was the United States, Italy and Spain. T cells, B-cell-depleted T cells, or PBMCs provided the cDNA or gDNA that served as material.

The CDR3 is made up of 16 amino acids. Per germline, CDR1 SQVTM and CDR2 ANQGSEA. Between the trimmed V and J ends, which lost 2 bases and 4 bases, there was a span of 20 bases. Study processing details: Reference gene primer amplification in the assay estimated nucleated cell counts. Profiling relied on immunoSEQ multiplex PCR, and the TCRdb table lists in-frame clones only, not all of them. The V and J calls and clone size were taken over from that table, and D and trimming were inferred from the DNA. The profile shows around 250,000 clones, about 89% of them singletons. The source material was peripheral blood. V and J are TRBV29-1 and TRBJ1-2; D is unclear. This receptor was taken from an older woman who had recovered from COVID-19. CDR3 in amino acids: CSVELHSTPMGYGYTF. The DNA of the CDR3 is TGCAGCGTTGAATTGCACAGCACCCCAATGGGCTATGGCTACACCTTC.